This T cell receptor beta chain was captured in a study of CD8+CD57+ T cells in acquired aplastic anemia. Whole-study context: An average of approximately 3.4 ug of DNA was obtained from sorted CD4+ and CD8+ cells.

It was genomic DNA that served as the template for profiling TCR beta VDJ and CDR3. Using its own MiXCR run on the reads, TCRdb lists one record per CDR3 protein. The sample lists about 210,000 distinct CDR3 sequences, approximately 60% occurring once. Study-level results: Patients and controls were not found to differ significantly in CD8+ Simpson's diversity. In common between the patients and the controls were twenty-nine CD8+ CDR3 sequences.

Germline loops: CDR1 SQVTM, CDR2 ANQGSEA. The CDR3 is made up of 15 amino acids. Notes on this clonotype: Antigen specificity is unknown. The final CDR3 position lacks the conserved phenylalanine or tryptophan, pointing to a likely read error.

This clonotype was sampled from a human donor in good health. This rearrangement joins TRBV29-1 to TRBJ2-7; 9 bases align to TRBD1. Sequenced material: sorted CD4+, CD8+, or CD8+CD57+ T cells (not recorded which) from PBMCs. CDR3 sequence: CSVPLPGQGSYGQYL. CDR3 coding DNA: TGCAGCGTTCCCCTGCCGGGACAGGGTTCCTACGGGCAGTACCTC.